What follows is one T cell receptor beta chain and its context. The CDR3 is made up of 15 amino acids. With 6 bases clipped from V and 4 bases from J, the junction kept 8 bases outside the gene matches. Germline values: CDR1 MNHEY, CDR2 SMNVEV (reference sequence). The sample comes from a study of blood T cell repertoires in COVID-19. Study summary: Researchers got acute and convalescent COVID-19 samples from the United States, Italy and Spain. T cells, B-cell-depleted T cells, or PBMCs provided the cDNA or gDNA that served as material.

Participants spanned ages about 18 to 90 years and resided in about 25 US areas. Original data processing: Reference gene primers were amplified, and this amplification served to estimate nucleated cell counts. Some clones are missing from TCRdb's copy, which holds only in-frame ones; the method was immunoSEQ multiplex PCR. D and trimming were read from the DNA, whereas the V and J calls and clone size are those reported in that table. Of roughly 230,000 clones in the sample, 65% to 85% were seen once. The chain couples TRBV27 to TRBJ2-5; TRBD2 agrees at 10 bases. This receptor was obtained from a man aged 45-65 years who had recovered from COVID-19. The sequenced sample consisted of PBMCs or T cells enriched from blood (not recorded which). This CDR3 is CASSPGLAEGETQYF. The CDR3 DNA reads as TGTGCCAGCAGCCCCGGACTAGCGGAAGGAGAGACCCAGTACTTC.